The clone carrying this TCR beta chain was recorded a few times. Its antigen is not known. A CD45RA-negative memory subset and a CD45RA+ naive subset were separated from the CD4+ cells. This specimen belongs to a study of shared clonotypes between healthy human individuals. Across the study: Used for every donor were three CD4 naive, three CD4 memory, two CD8 naive and one CD8 memory plate. Overall study results and limits: Naive subsets, compared against memory subsets, generally had larger estimated richness values.

After removal of 7 bases from V and 5 bases from J, the junction contained 5 bases not matched to a gene. The CDR3 runs 14 residues. Germline assignment: CDR1 LNHDA and CDR2 SQIVND (reference sequence). Clones were read by immunoSEQ multiplex PCR, and TCRdb kept only the in-frame ones, dropping some. The sample has about 980,000 clones, around three quarters seen once. This sequence originates from a man in his late teens or twenties in good health. This chain uses TRBV19 with TRBJ2-1; 10 bases fit TRBD2. The sample comprised memory CD4+ T cells sorted from blood. Stated subset: CD45RA-negative fraction. The CDR3 DNA reads as TGTGCCAGTACAGCGGGAGGGCCGAACAATGAGCAGTTCTTC. This translates into CASTAGGPNNEQFF.